This entry concerns a single TCR beta chain. Generated by immunoSEQ multiplex PCR, the TCRdb table keeps only in-frame clones and is missing some. The sample includes around 80,000 clones, almost 85% seen only once; the top ten take less than 15%. This sample was included in a study of blood T cell repertoires in COVID-19. Study-level information: Whether acute or convalescent, the COVID-19 samples came from the United States, Italy and Spain. PBMCs, B-cell-depleted T cells, or T cells were the source of the cDNA or gDNA that made up the material.

The specimen was peripheral blood. This TCR was recovered from a man older than 75 with acute or convalescent COVID-19.

CDR3 sequence reads: CASSVSSSTDTQYF. The CDR3 DNA reads TGTGCCAGCAGTGTATCCTCGAGCACAGATACGCAGTATTTT. The chain links TRBV2 to TRBJ2-3; D gene uncertain. Germline loops: CDR1 SNHLY, CDR2 FYNNEI. Trimming stripped 4 bases from V and 0 bases from J, with 8 bases between. The CDR3 is made up of 14 amino acids.